This TCR beta chain was obtained from a study of OX40 agonist ivuxolimab in advanced cancers. V gave up 5 bases and J gave up 6 bases; unmatched junction bases: 16. CDR3 length equals 17 residues. Germline V gene sequence: CDR1 SGHAT, CDR2 FQDESV (reference sequence). Using immunoSEQ multiplex PCR, the repertoire was profiled, and TCRdb retains in-frame clones only, with some absent. The table records about 93,000 clones, over 75% of them present only once. In its sample, this clone was seen once. Its antigen is as yet unknown. Study-wide results and limits: Averaging showed that CD8+ T cells had more expanded clones than CD4+ did.

The TCR was taken from an adult with an advanced solid tumor such as melanoma, head and neck, liver or kidney cancer. This specimen consisted of CD4+ or CD8+ T cells sorted from blood, obtained in a trial of the OX40 agonist ivuxolimab. The chain links TRBV11-1 to TRBJ2-7; 10 positions match TRBD1. CDR3 in amino acids: CASSPQASRDRGREQYF. DNA for the CDR3: TGTGCCAGCAGCCCTCAGGCAAGCCGGGACAGGGGACGCGAGCAGTACTTC.